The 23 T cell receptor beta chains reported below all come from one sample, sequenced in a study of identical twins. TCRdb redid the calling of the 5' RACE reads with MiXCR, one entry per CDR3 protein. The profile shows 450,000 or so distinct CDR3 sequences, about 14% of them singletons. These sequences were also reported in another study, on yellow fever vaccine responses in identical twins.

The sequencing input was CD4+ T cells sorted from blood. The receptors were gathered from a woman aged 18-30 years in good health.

CDR3 residues: CASSGGSGSTEAFF. For the CDR3, the DNA is TGTGCCAGCAGCGGGGGGTCGGGGAGCACTGAAGCTTTCTTT. The V gene is TRBV3-1, the J gene TRBJ1-1; a possible D gene is TRBD1 (5 bases). This CDR3 is built from 14 residues. Germline V gives CDR1 LGHDT, CDR2 YNNKEL (reference sequence). V was trimmed by 5 bases and J by 4 bases, leaving 14 bases between them.

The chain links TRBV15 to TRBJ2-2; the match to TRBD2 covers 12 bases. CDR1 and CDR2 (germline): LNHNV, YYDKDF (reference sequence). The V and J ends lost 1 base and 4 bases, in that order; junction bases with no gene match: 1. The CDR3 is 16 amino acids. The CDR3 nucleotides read TGTGCCACCAGCAGAGGACTAGCGGGGGCCACCGGGGAGCTGTTTTTT. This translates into CATSRGLAGATGELFF. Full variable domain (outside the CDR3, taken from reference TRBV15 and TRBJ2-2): DAMVIQNPRYQVTQFGKPVTLSCSQTLNHNVMYWYQQKSSQAPKLLFHYYDKDFNNEADTPDNFQSRRPNTSFCFLDIRSPGLGDTAMYLCATSRGLAGATGELFFGEGSRLTVL.

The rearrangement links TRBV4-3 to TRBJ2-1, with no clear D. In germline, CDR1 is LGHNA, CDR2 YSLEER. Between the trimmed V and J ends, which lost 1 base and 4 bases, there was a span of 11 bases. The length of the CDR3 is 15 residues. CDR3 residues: CASSQVIGVYNEQFF. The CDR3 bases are TGCGCCAGCAGCCAAGTTATCGGAGTTTACAATGAGCAGTTCTTC.

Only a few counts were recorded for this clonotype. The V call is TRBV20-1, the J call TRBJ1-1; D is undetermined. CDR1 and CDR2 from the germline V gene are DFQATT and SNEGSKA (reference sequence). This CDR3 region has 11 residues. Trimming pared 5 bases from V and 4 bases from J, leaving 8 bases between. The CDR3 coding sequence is TGCAGTGCTCGACCGAGCACTGAAGCTTTCTTT. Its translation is CSARPSTEAFF.

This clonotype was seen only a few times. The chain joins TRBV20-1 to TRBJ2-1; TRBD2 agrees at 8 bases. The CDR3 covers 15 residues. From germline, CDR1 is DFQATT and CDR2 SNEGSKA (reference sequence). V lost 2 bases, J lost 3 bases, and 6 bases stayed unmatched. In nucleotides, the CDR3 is TGCAGTGCTAGACCGACTAGCGCCTACTACAATGAGCAGTTCTTC. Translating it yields CSARPTSAYYNEQFF.

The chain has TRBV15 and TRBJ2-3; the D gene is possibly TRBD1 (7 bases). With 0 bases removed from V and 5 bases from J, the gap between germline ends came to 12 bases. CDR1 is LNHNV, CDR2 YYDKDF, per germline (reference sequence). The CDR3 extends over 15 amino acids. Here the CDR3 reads CATSRELQGGDTQYF. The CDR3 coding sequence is TGTGCCACCAGCAGAGAACTCCAGGGGGGAGATACGCAGTATTTT.

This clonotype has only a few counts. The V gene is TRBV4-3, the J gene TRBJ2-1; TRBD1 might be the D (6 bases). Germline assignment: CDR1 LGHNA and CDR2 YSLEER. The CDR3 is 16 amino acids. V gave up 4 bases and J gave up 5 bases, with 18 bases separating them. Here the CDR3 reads CASSPRGQSIDNEQFF. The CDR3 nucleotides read TGCGCCAGCAGCCCCCGTGGACAGTCCATAGACAATGAGCAGTTCTTC.

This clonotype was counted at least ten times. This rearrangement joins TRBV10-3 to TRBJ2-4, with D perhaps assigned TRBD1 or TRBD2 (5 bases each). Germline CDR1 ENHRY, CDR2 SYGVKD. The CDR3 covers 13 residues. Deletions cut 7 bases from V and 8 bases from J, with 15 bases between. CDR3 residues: CAIKGALGDIQYF. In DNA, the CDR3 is TGTGCCATCAAAGGGGCTTTGGGGGACATTCAGTACTTC.

The CDR3 is CAISPAGDSTDTQYF. The CDR3 DNA reads TGTGCCATCAGTCCAGCGGGAGACAGCACAGATACGCAGTATTTT. This chain connects TRBV10-3 to TRBJ2-3; 8 bases fit TRBD2. The length of the CDR3 is 15 residues. Germline CDR1 ENHRY, CDR2 SYGVKD. Trimming at V came to 5 bases and at J to 0 bases, leaving 4 bases not matched to a gene.

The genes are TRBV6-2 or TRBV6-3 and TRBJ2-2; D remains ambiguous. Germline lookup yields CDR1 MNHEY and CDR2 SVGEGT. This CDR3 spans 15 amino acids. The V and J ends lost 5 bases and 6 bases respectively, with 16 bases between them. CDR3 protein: CASSPRVQIAGELFF. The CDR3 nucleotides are TGTGCCAGCAGTCCCCGGGTACAGATTGCCGGGGAGCTGTTTTTT.

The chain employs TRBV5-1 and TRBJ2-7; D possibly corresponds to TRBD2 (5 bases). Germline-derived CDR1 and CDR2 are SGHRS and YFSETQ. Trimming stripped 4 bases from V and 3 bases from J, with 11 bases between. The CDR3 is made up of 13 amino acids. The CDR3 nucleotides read TGCGCCAGCAGCCCAGGACTCTACTACGAGCAGTACTTC. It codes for CASSPGLYYEQYF.

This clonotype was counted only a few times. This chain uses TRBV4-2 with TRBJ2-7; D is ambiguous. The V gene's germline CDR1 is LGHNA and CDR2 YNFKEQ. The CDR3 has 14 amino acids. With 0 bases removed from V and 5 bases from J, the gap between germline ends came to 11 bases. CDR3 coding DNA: TGTGCCAGCAGCCAAGATCGAACTTGGAACGAGCAGTACTTC. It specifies CASSQDRTWNEQYF.

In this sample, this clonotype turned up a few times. This CDR3 reads CASSFQQGGTGELFF. The CDR3 bases are TGCGCCAGCAGCTTTCAACAGGGCGGCACCGGGGAGCTGTTTTTT. This chain connects TRBV5-1 to TRBJ2-2; perhaps TRBD1 as D (6 bases). In germline, CDR1 is SGHRS, CDR2 YFSETQ. CDR3 length: 15 residues. The germline V and J ends were trimmed by 2 bases and 4 bases, with 12 bases remaining between them. The full variable domain, with the rest looked up from reference TRBV5-1 and TRBJ2-2, is KAGVTQTPRYLIKTRGQQVTLSCSPISGHRSVSWYQQTPGQGLQFLFEYFSETQRNKGNFPGRFSGRQFSNSRSEMNVSTLELGDSALYLCASSFQQGGTGELFFGEGSRLTVL.

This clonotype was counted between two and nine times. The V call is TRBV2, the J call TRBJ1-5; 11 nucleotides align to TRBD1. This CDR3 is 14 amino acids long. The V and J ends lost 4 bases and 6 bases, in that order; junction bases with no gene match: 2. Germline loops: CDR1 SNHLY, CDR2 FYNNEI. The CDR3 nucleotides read TGTGCCAGCAGTGGGACAGGGGGCACTCAGCCCCAGCATTTT. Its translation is CASSGTGGTQPQHF.

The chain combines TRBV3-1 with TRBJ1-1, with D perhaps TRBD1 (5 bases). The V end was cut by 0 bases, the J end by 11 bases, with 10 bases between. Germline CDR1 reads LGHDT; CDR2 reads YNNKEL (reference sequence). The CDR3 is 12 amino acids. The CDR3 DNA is TGTGCCAGCAGCCAAGACAACAGGTACGCTTTCTTT. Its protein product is CASSQDNRYAFF. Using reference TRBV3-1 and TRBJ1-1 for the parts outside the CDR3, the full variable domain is DTAVSQTPKYLVTQMGNDKSIKCEQNLGHDTMYWYKQDSKKFLKIMFSYNNKELIINETVPNRFSPKSPDKAHLNLHINSLELGDSAVYFCASSQDNRYAFFGQGTRLTVV.

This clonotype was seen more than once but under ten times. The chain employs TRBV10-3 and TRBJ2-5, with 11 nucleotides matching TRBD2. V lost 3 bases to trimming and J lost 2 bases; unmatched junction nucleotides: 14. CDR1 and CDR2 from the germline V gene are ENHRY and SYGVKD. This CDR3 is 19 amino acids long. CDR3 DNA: TGTGCCATCAGTGATGGCAGGTCCTCGACTAGCGGGAAACAAGAGACCCAGTACTTC. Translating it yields CAISDGRSSTSGKQETQYF.

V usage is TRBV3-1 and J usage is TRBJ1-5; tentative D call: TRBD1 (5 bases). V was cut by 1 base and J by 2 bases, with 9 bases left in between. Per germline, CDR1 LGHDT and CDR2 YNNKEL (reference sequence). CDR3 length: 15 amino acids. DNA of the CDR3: TGTGCCAGCAGCCAAGGGGGGTTAGGCAATCAGCCCCAGCATTTT. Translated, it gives CASSQGGLGNQPQHF. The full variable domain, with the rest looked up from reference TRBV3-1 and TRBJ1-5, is DTAVSQTPKYLVTQMGNDKSIKCEQNLGHDTMYWYKQDSKKFLKIMFSYNNKELIINETVPNRFSPKSPDKAHLNLHINSLELGDSAVYFCASSQGGLGNQPQHFGDGTRLSIL.

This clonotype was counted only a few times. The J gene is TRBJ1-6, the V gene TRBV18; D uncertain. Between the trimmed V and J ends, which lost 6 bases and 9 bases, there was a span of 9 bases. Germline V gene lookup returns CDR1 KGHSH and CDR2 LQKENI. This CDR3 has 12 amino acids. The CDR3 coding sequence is TGTGCCAGCTCCCCCGGCGGTTCACCCCTCCACTTT. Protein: CASSPGGSPLHF. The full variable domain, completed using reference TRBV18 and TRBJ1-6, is NAGVMQNPRHLVRRRGQEARLRCSPMKGHSHVYWYRQLPEEGLKFMVYLQKENIIDESGMPKERFSAEFPKEGPSILRIQQVVRGDSAAYFCASSPGGSPLHFGNGTRLTVT.

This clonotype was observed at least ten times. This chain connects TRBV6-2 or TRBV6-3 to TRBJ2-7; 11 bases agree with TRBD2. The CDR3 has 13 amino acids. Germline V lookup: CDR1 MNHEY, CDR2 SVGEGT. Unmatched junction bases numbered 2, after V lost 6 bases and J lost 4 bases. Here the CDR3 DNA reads TGTGCCAGCAGAGCTAGCGGGAGGTACGAGCAGTACTTC. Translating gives CASRASGRYEQYF.

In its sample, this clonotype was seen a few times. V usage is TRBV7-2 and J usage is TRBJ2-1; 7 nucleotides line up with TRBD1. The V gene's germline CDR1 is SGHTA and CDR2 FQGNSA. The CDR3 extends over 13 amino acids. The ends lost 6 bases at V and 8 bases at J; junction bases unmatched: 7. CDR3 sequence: CASRKTGIDEQFF. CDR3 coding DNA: TGTGCCAGCAGAAAGACAGGGATCGATGAGCAGTTCTTC.

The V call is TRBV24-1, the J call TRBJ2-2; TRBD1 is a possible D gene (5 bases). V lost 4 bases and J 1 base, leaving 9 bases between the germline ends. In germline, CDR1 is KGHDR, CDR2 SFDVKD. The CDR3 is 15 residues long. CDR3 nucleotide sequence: TGTGCCACCAGTGAGCAGGACAAGAACACCGGGGAGCTGTTTTTT. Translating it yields CATSEQDKNTGELFF.

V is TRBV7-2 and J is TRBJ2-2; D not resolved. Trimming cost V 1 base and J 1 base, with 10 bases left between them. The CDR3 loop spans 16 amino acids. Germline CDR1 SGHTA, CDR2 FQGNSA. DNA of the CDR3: TGTGCCAGCAGCTTAGGACCCGCACAGAACACCGGGGAGCTGTTTTTT. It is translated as CASSLGPAQNTGELFF.

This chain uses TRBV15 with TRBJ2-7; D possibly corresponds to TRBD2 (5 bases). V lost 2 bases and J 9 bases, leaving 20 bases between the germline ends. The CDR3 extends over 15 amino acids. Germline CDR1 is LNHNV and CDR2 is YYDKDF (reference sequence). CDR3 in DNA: TGTGCCACCAGCAGACAGACGGGCGGAGGTCGCGGGCAGTACTTC. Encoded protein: CATSRQTGGGRGQYF. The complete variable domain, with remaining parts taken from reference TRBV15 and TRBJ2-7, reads DAMVIQNPRYQVTQFGKPVTLSCSQTLNHNVMYWYQQKSSQAPKLLFHYYDKDFNNEADTPDNFQSRRPNTSFCFLDIRSPGLGDTAMYLCATSRQTGGGRGQYFGPGTRLTVT.